Below are 9 T cell receptor beta chains sequenced from a single sample in a study of control samples from healthy donors and cancer patients. The data were produced by immunoSEQ multiplex PCR, yet TCRdb's version contains in-frame clones alone and is incomplete. The table shows 150,000 to 200,000 clones, with 85% to 95% occurring only once. Input material: blood. The receptor set was obtained from a woman between 18 and 30 years old in good health.

The chain links TRBV7-8 to TRBJ1-5; 9 bases line up with TRBD1. The CDR3 covers 15 residues. The germline CDR1 and CDR2 sequences are SGHVS and FQNEAQ. V dropped 1 base and J dropped 5; count of bases not matched to a gene: 3. Here the CDR3 reads CASSLVTGGYQPQHF. The CDR3 bases are TGTGCCAGCAGCTTAGTGACAGGGGGTTATCAGCCCCAGCATTTT.

This rearrangement joins TRBV5-6 to TRBJ2-7; 9 nucleotides agree with TRBD1. This CDR3 has 15 residues. Germline-derived CDR1 and CDR2 are SGHDT and YYEEEE. The ends lost 0 bases at V and 3 bases at J; junction bases unmatched: 4. CDR3 loop: CASSLGGQGVYEQYF. CDR3 DNA sequence: TGTGCCAGCAGCTTGGGGGGACAGGGAGTCTACGAGCAGTACTTC.

This chain links TRBV7-3 with TRBJ2-7; perhaps TRBD2 as D (5 bases). The CDR3 is 11 amino acids. Per the germline V gene, CDR1 is SGHTA and CDR2 is FQGTGA. Trimming removed 5 bases at V and 8 bases at J, with 10 bases between. The CDR3: CASSPRGKQYF. The CDR3, as DNA: TGTGCCAGCAGCCCTCGGGGAAAGCAGTACTTC.

The V gene is TRBV9, the J gene TRBJ1-3, with a weak D call TRBD1 (5 bases). The V end lost 0 bases, the J end lost 4 bases, and 11 bases lay between the germline ends. The germline V gene encodes CDR1 SGDLS and CDR2 YYNGEE. This CDR3 is 15 amino acids long. The CDR3 reads CASSVVEGRGNTIYF. DNA for the CDR3: TGTGCCAGCAGCGTAGTAGAGGGACGGGGAAACACCATATATTTT.

The chain is built from TRBV15 and TRBJ1-4, with no clear D. The CDR3 consists of 16 residues. V was shortened by 1 base and J by 4 bases, with 13 bases between the two germline ends. Per the germline V gene, CDR1 is LNHNV and CDR2 is YYDKDF (reference sequence). For the CDR3, the DNA is TGTGCCACCAGCAGAGTACGGGTCGCGGGTAATGAAAAACTGTTTTTT. Protein sequence: CATSRVRVAGNEKLFF. The whole variable domain, remainder taken from reference TRBV15 and TRBJ1-4, is DAMVIQNPRYQVTQFGKPVTLSCSQTLNHNVMYWYQQKSSQAPKLLFHYYDKDFNNEADTPDNFQSRRPNTSFCFLDIRSPGLGDTAMYLCATSRVRVAGNEKLFFGSGTQLSVL.

The rearrangement links TRBV19 to TRBJ1-2; 9 bases map to TRBD1. In germline, CDR1 is LNHDA, CDR2 SQIVND (reference sequence). The CDR3 loop spans 11 amino acids. Germline trimming cut 10 bases from V and 8 bases from J; bases unmatched to any gene: 5. For the CDR3, the DNA is TGTGCCACTAGACAGGGGGAGGGCTACACCTTC. This gives the protein CATRQGEGYTF.

The chain has TRBV28 and TRBJ1-1; no clear D. CDR3 length: 13 residues. CDR1 is MDHEN and CDR2 is SYDVKM in the germline V gene. The germline V and J ends were trimmed by 3 bases and 1 base, with 6 bases remaining between them. CDR3 in DNA: TGTGCCAGCAGTTTTTTTCAGAACACTGAAGCTTTCTTT. It is translated as CASSFFQNTEAFF.

The chain links TRBV19 to TRBJ2-3, with 7 bases that match TRBD2. Germline CDR1 and CDR2: LNHDA and SQIVND (reference sequence). The CDR3 is made up of 14 amino acids. V shed 7 bases and J 5 bases; nucleotides not matched to a gene: 9. CDR3 DNA sequence: TGTGCCAGTAACCGCGGGGGAGGGCAAGATACGCAGTATTTT. It encodes CASNRGGGQDTQYF.

V is TRBV29-1 and J is TRBJ1-1, with unresolved D. The CDR3 covers 14 residues. Trimming removed 0 bases from V and 0 bases from J, with 8 bases in between. Germline CDR1 SQVTM, CDR2 ANQGSEA. As DNA, the CDR3 is TGCAGCGTTGAAGATTCAGGCATGAACACTGAAGCTTTCTTT. It translates to CSVEDSGMNTEAFF.